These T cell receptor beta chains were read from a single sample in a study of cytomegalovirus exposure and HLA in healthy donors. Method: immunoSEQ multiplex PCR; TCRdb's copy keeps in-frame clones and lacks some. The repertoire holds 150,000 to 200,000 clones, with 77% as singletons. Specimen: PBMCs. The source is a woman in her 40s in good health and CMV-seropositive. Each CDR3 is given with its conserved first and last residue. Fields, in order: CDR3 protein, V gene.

CDR3aa: CASSGDSYEQYF
v_gene: TRBV2

CDR3aa: CATGSGAYEQYF
v_gene: TRBV10-3

CDR3aa: CASSPSGGAPEAFF
v_gene: TRBV6-5

CDR3aa: CASSLAAGHGDEQFF
v_gene: TRBV11-2

CDR3aa: CASRQGLAGGPTQYF
v_gene: TRBV6-6

CDR3aa: CSVGESNEKLFF
v_gene: TRBV29-1

CDR3aa: CASSLERGARVDTEAFF
v_gene: TRBV5-1

CDR3aa: CASSIAGAATDTQYF
v_gene: TRBV19

CDR3aa: CASSGTSGSYEQYF
v_gene: TRBV5-1

CDR3aa: CASTLGGALRDTQYF
v_gene: TRBV6-5

CDR3aa: CASSQGVSGPSGTGELFF
v_gene: TRBV4-3

CDR3aa: CASSLLAGASETQYF
v_gene: TRBV11-2

CDR3aa: CASNWGGGEQYF
v_gene: TRBV6-1

CDR3aa: CASSTRTGLNTQYF
v_gene: TRBV11-3

CDR3aa: CASTRDRVVNEQYF
v_gene: TRBV2

CDR3aa: CASSLSGGINQPQHF
v_gene: TRBV7-2

CDR3aa: CASSIDIREGAYEQYF
v_gene: TRBV19

CDR3aa: CASSPGQGANEQFF
v_gene: TRBV4-3

CDR3aa: CASSFPSRGPEAFF
v_gene: TRBV5-6

CDR3aa: CASSPRASGPEETQYF
v_gene: TRBV5-1

CDR3aa: CASSQGGRGHSEAFF
v_gene: TRBV4-1

CDR3aa: CASSLGAGSPEAFF
v_gene: TRBV7-2

CDR3aa: CASSSRTLQVEAFF
v_gene: TRBV6-5

CDR3aa: CAWSVLGSGANVLTF
v_gene: TRBV30